A single sample is the source of the 2 T cell receptor beta chains below, sequenced in a study of identical twins. Each CDR3 protein is one row after TCRdb ran MiXCR on the 5' RACE reads. Of roughly 1,500,000 distinct CDR3 sequences in the sample, around 33% were seen once. Sequenced: cord blood. The receptors derive from a newborn girl in good health.

The J gene is TRBJ2-7, the V gene TRBV20-1; D may be TRBD1 (6 bases). With 0 bases removed from V and 0 bases from J, the gap between germline ends came to 15 bases. Germline V gives CDR1 DFQATT, CDR2 SNEGSKA (reference sequence). The CDR3 spans 16 residues. In DNA form, the CDR3 reads TGCAGTGCTAGAGATCTGACGCAGGGGACCTCCTACGAGCAGTACTTC. Translation gives CSARDLTQGTSYEQYF.

The genes are TRBV5-1 and TRBJ2-6; D ambiguous. This CDR3 contains 15 residues. CDR1 is SGHRS, CDR2 YFSETQ, per germline. V was shortened by 5 bases and J by 1 base, with 10 bases between the two germline ends. CDR3 DNA: TGCGCCAGCAGTCGGGCTTTATCTGGGGCCAACGTCCTGACTTTC. As protein: CASSRALSGANVLTF.